These 22 T cell receptor beta chains were all obtained from the same sample, sequenced in a study of Graves' ophthalmopathy and Graves' hyperthyroidism. Amplification of TCR beta CDR3 regions used RNA transcripts. Second-round multiplex PCR followed a first-round RT-PCR using HTBI primers. TCRdb independently ran MiXCR on the multiplex PCR reads; one entry per CDR3 protein. Of about 500,000 distinct CDR3 sequences in the sample, under 15% were seen once. Sequencing was performed on blood. These receptors originate from a woman aged 25-40 years with Graves' ophthalmopathy.

This clonotype was recorded at least ten times. This rearrangement joins TRBV6-1 to TRBJ1-5, with 8 bases aligning to TRBD1. Per germline, CDR1 MNHNS and CDR2 SASEGT. V lost 5 bases and J lost 0; bases outside the gene matches: 3. The CDR3 contains 15 residues. CDR3 protein: CASSPTGASNQPQHF. CDR3 bases: TGTGCCAGCAGTCCGACAGGGGCTAGCAATCAGCCCCAGCATTTT.

This clonotype showed up many times. CDR3 bases: TGTGCCAGCAAGTCAGAGATGAACACTGAAGCTTTCTTT. It translates to CASKSEMNTEAFF. V is TRBV2 and J is TRBJ1-1; D is unclear. The CDR3 is 13 amino acids. With 7 bases removed from V and 0 bases from J, the gap between germline ends came to 9 bases. Germline values: CDR1 SNHLY, CDR2 FYNNEI.

With respect to this clonotype: A much larger clone differs by one base, so this may be a read error. The chain employs TRBV28 and TRBJ1-1; D is undetermined. Trimming removed 6 bases at V and 6 bases at J, with 5 bases between. The CDR3 totals 10 residues. Germline CDR1 reads MDHEN; CDR2 reads SYDVKM. The CDR3 bases are TGTGCCAGCAGGGCCGCTGAAGCTTTCTTT. It is translated as CASRAAEAFF.

This chain links TRBV5-1 with TRBJ1-6, with D hard to call. Looked up from germline, CDR1 is SGHRS and CDR2 is YFSETQ. The V end lost 0 bases, the J end lost 10 bases, and 17 bases lay between the germline ends. This CDR3 is 16 amino acids long. CDR3 DNA sequence: TGCGCCAGCAGCTTGGGAGGAGAAGCTTTAGGATCACCCCTCCACTTT. Translated, it gives CASSLGGEALGSPLHF.

The chain uses TRBV19 and TRBJ2-6, with 12 bases identical to TRBD1. The CDR3 covers 19 residues. V lost 4 bases, J lost 2 bases, and 9 bases stayed unmatched. Germline lookup yields CDR1 LNHDA and CDR2 SQIVND (reference sequence). The CDR3 nucleotides read TGTGCCAGTAGTAAGGGCCGGGACAGGGGGCTTACTGGGGCCAACGTCCTGACTTTC. Protein product: CASSKGRDRGLTGANVLTF.

There are many counts of this clonotype. The chain carries TRBV6-2 or TRBV6-3 and TRBJ1-2, with 7 bases that match TRBD1. The CDR3 is made up of 12 amino acids. CDR1 is MNHEY and CDR2 is SVGEGT in the germline V gene. V dropped 5 bases and J dropped 7; count of bases not matched to a gene: 4. CDR3 in amino acids: CASSTNRGGYTF. The CDR3 bases are TGTGCCAGCAGTACCAACAGGGGTGGCTACACCTTC.

Of note for this clonotype: One end of the junction varies from germline; a read error may be responsible. This chain uses TRBV6-2 or TRBV6-3 with TRBJ2-2, with a weak D call TRBD2 (5 bases). In germline, CDR1 is MNHEY, CDR2 SVGEGT. The CDR3 is 13 residues long. CDR3 coding DNA: TGTGCCAGCAGCCTGACTGGCACCGGGGTGCTGTTTTTT. It is translated as CASSLTGTGVLFF.

This clonotype was seen repeatedly, ten times or more. The genes are TRBV7-8 and TRBJ1-6; possibly TRBD1 for D (6 bases). Germline V lookup: CDR1 SGHVS, CDR2 FQNEAQ. V was cut by 6 bases and J by 9 bases, with 9 bases left in between. The CDR3 loop spans 12 amino acids. This chain's CDR3 is CASRKGGSPLHF. The CDR3 DNA is TGTGCCAGCAGAAAGGGGGGTTCACCCCTCCACTTT.

This clonotype was counted at least ten times. V usage is TRBV28 and J usage is TRBJ2-6; 8 nucleotides agree with TRBD1. V was clipped by 6 bases and J by 0 bases; unmatched bases: 7. Germline CDR1 reads MDHEN; CDR2 reads SYDVKM. The CDR3 consists of 17 residues. The CDR3 coding sequence is TGTGCCAGCAGGCCAGGGGGCTGGGGCTCTGGGGCCAACGTCCTGACTTTC. Its protein product is CASRPGGWGSGANVLTF.

The V and J genes are TRBV11-3 and TRBJ2-4; TRBD1 or TRBD2 may be the D gene (5 bases each). This CDR3 has 14 residues. CDR1 is SGHNT, CDR2 YENEEA, per germline. V was cut by 3 bases and J by 1 base, with 7 bases left in between. The CDR3 loop reads CASSFEGAKNIQYF. The CDR3 DNA sequence: TGTGCCAGCAGCTTTGAGGGGGCCAAAAACATTCAGTACTTC.

The table lists this clonotype with many counts. The rearrangement links TRBV2 to TRBJ1-2; the match to TRBD1 covers 9 bases. The V gene's germline CDR1 is SNHLY and CDR2 FYNNEI. CDR3 length: 15 residues. V shed 7 bases and J 0 bases; nucleotides not matched to a gene: 6. CDR3 nucleotides: TGTGCCAGCACCCTGGGGACAGGGCCTAACTATGGCTACACCTTC. Translating gives CASTLGTGPNYGYTF.

This clonotype has at least ten counts. The rearrangement joins TRBV6-1 to TRBJ2-7; 8 bases fit TRBD1. The CDR3 loop spans 13 amino acids. J gave up 4 bases and V 5 bases, and 4 bases lay outside the gene matches. Germline CDR1 reads MNHNS; CDR2 reads SASEGT. The CDR3 DNA sequence: TGTGCCAGCAGTAGGACAGGGTTATACGAGCAGTACTTC. The encoded protein is CASSRTGLYEQYF.

This clonotype has just a few counts. V usage is TRBV12-5 and J usage is TRBJ1-5, with D hard to call. CDR1 and CDR2 (germline): LGHNT, FRNRAP. Trimming shortened V by 2 bases and J by 4 bases, and 6 bases separated the two germline ends. The CDR3 loop spans 13 amino acids. The CDR3 loop is CASGLTTNQPQHF. CDR3 in DNA: TGTGCTAGTGGTTTGACAACTAATCAGCCCCAGCATTTT.

This clonotype showed up many times. The chain couples TRBV30 to TRBJ1-1; TRBD1 might be the D (6 bases). V lost 8 bases and J 1 base, leaving 14 bases between the germline ends. The germline V gene has CDR1 GTSNPN and CDR2 SVGIG (reference sequence). There are 13 residues in the CDR3. The DNA for the CDR3 is TGTGCCGGCCTGTCACAGGGGAACACTGAAGCTTTCTTT. It encodes CAGLSQGNTEAFF. Filled out from reference TRBV30 and TRBJ1-1, the complete variable domain reads SQTIHQWPATLVQPVGSPLSLECTVEGTSNPNLYWYRQAAGRGLQLLFYSVGIGQISSEVPQNLSASRPQDRQFILSSKKLLLSDSGFYLCAGLSQGNTEAFFGQGTRLTVV.

This clonotype was recorded at least ten times. The chain couples TRBV27 to TRBJ2-7; 10 bases are a match to TRBD2. J gave up 7 bases and V 0 bases, and 9 bases lay outside the gene matches. CDR1 MNHEY and CDR2 SMNVEV come from the germline V gene (reference sequence). This CDR3 is built from 16 residues. The DNA of the CDR3 is TGTGCCAGCAGTTTATCGAGCGGGGGGGCGAATCGAGAGCAGTACTTC. This translates into CASSLSSGGANREQYF.

This clonotype was detected ten times or more. The J gene is TRBJ1-2, the V gene TRBV28; D unresolved. The CDR3 consists of 12 residues. V was cut by 4 bases and J by 4 bases, with 7 bases left in between. CDR1 and CDR2 from the germline V gene are MDHEN and SYDVKM. This CDR3 reads CASSSDIYGYTF. CDR3 coding DNA: TGTGCCAGCAGTTCCGACATCTATGGCTACACCTTC.

At least ten counts were recorded for this clonotype. The V and J genes are TRBV6-1 and TRBJ2-7; D perhaps matches TRBD2 (5 bases). Deletions cut 6 bases from V and 2 bases from J, with 5 bases between. Germline lookup yields CDR1 MNHNS and CDR2 SASEGT. CDR3 size: 11 residues. The CDR3 is CASRRAYEQYF. DNA of the CDR3: TGTGCCAGCAGGAGGGCCTACGAGCAGTACTTC.

This clonotype was recorded many times. V usage is TRBV28 and J usage is TRBJ2-5; perhaps TRBD1 as D (5 bases). The germline gives CDR1 MDHEN, CDR2 SYDVKM. Trimming removed 3 bases from V and 4 bases from J, with 18 bases in between. The CDR3 runs 16 residues. CDR3 residues: CASSFLRDSVLETQYF. CDR3 nucleotide sequence: TGTGCCAGCAGTTTCCTCAGGGATTCGGTGTTAGAGACCCAGTACTTC. The full variable domain, rest sourced from reference TRBV28 and TRBJ2-5, is DVKVTQSSRYLVKRTGEKVFLECVQDMDHENMFWYRQDPGLGLRLIYFSYDVKMKEKGDIPEGYSVSREKKERFSLILESASTNQTSMYLCASSFLRDSVLETQYFGPGTRLLVL.

This clonotype occurred many times. V and J are TRBV5-1 and TRBJ2-5; the match to TRBD1 covers 9 bases. Germline V gene lookup returns CDR1 SGHRS and CDR2 YFSETQ. This CDR3 region has 16 residues. J lost 0 bases, V lost 3 bases, and 6 bases had no gene match. The CDR3 reads CASSSTGTGYQETQYF. The DNA for the CDR3 is TGCGCCAGCAGCTCGACCGGGACAGGGTACCAAGAGACCCAGTACTTC.

This clonotype has at least ten counts. The chain links TRBV6-2 or TRBV6-3 to TRBJ2-7; D is uncertain. The germline CDR1 and CDR2 sequences are MNHEY and SVGEGT. The CDR3 loop spans 11 amino acids. Trimming took off 11 bases at V and 3 bases at J, with 11 bases between the two ends. CDR3 coding DNA: TGTGCCGCAGGCCGAGACTACGAGCAGTACTTC. Encoded protein: CAAGRDYEQYF.

This clonotype was counted only a few times. This sequence joins TRBV10-3 and TRBJ2-5; the match to TRBD2 covers 7 bases. CDR3 length equals 16 residues. J was trimmed by 0 bases and V by 4 bases; bases with no gene match: 8. The germline gives CDR1 ENHRY, CDR2 SYGVKD. The CDR3 is CAISVGLAANQETQYF. CDR3 nucleotide sequence: TGTGCCATCAGTGTGGGCCTAGCGGCTAACCAAGAGACCCAGTACTTC.

The chain recombines TRBV10-3 with TRBJ1-2; D remains ambiguous. V was shortened by 11 bases and J by 1 base, with 14 bases between the two germline ends. The CDR3 length is 13 residues. In germline, CDR1 is ENHRY, CDR2 SYGVKD. CDR3 residues: CAYWTPDNYGYTF. CDR3 nucleotide sequence: TGTGCCTATTGGACTCCAGATAACTATGGCTACACCTTC.